One and the same sample provided the 17 T cell receptor beta chains below, sequenced in a study of T cells after yellow fever vaccination. TCRdb re-called the 5' RACE reads through MiXCR, storing one row per CDR3 protein. Of about 340,000 distinct CDR3 sequences in the sample, 7.5% to 9% were seen once. Here the sequenced sample was PBMCs, taken on the day of the first yellow fever vaccination. The receptors were sampled from a man aged 18 to 29 who received the YFV17D yellow fever vaccine.

This clonotype was counted at least ten times. This chain connects TRBV5-6 to TRBJ2-3; 8 bases are a match to TRBD2. Germline CDR1 SGHDT, CDR2 YYEEEE. Trimming cost V 0 bases and J 5 bases; bases outside gene matches: 8. The CDR3 runs to 16 residues. This chain's CDR3 is CASSLDRGGQGDTQYF. The CDR3, as DNA: TGTGCCAGCAGCTTGGATCGCGGGGGGCAGGGAGATACGCAGTATTTT.

This rearrangement joins TRBV6-1 to TRBJ1-5; 9 bases line up with TRBD1. CDR1 is MNHNS, CDR2 SASEGT, per germline. J gave up 7 bases and V 7 bases, and 8 bases lay outside the gene matches. The CDR3 consists of 14 residues. Here the CDR3 DNA reads TGTGCCAGCAACCCTAGGACAGGGGTGCAGCCCCAGCATTTT. Translation: CASNPRTGVQPQHF.

The gene calls are TRBV5-1 and TRBJ2-2; a weak D match, TRBD2 (7 bases). V was clipped by 4 bases and J by 4 bases, with 17 bases between them. Germline assignment: CDR1 SGHRS and CDR2 YFSETQ. The CDR3 covers 16 residues. The CDR3 spells CASSPGGGRVTGELFF. DNA of the CDR3: TGCGCCAGCAGCCCCGGCGGGGGCCGCGTCACCGGGGAGCTGTTTTTT.

In this sample, this clonotype turned up a few times. The rearrangement joins TRBV11-2 to TRBJ1-1, with 8 bases aligning to TRBD1. Germline V gives CDR1 SGHAT, CDR2 FQNNGV. There are 16 residues in the CDR3. V shed 3 bases and J 1 base; nucleotides not matched to a gene: 7. CDR3 region: CASSFAGTGANTEAFF. For the CDR3, the DNA is TGTGCCAGCAGCTTCGCCGGGACAGGCGCGAACACTGAAGCTTTCTTT.

In its sample, this clonotype was seen a few times. The rearrangement uses TRBV27 and TRBJ2-3; 13 positions match TRBD2. Germline values: CDR1 MNHEY, CDR2 SMNVEV (reference sequence). This CDR3 is built from 18 residues. J gave up 1 base and V 5 bases, and 9 bases lay outside the gene matches. The CDR3 reads CASSLYFTSGGGTDTQYF. Here the CDR3 DNA reads TGTGCCAGCAGTCTGTATTTCACTAGCGGGGGGGGCACAGATACGCAGTATTTT.

For this clonotype: Germline and junction disagree at one end, which may indicate a read error. The DNA for the CDR3 is TGCTGTGCTAGAGATGGCAGCGGGGGGGATACCGGGGAGCTGTTTTTT. Translating gives CCARDGSGGDTGELFF. The rearrangement uses TRBV20-1 and TRBJ2-2, with TRBD2 matching over 10 bases. Germline assignment: CDR1 DFQATT and CDR2 SNEGSKA (reference sequence). CDR3 size: 16 residues.

The CDR3 region has the DNA TGTGCCAGCAGTGAAACTCCTCATCCGGGACAGGTTAACACCGGGGAGCTGTTTTTT. Its protein product is CASSETPHPGQVNTGELFF. The chain combines TRBV25-1 with TRBJ2-2; 8 bases agree with TRBD1. This CDR3 comprises 19 residues. In germline, CDR1 is MGHDK, CDR2 SYGVNS. With 2 bases clipped from V and 2 bases from J, the junction kept 13 bases outside the gene matches.

This clonotype appeared many times. The chain employs TRBV25-1 and TRBJ2-1; 11 bases map to TRBD2. The junction had 9 bases not matched to a gene; V was cut back by 1 base and J by 1 base. CDR1 and CDR2 from the germline V gene are MGHDK and SYGVNS. The CDR3 runs 19 residues. The CDR3 nucleotides read TGTGCCAGCAGTGAATTTCACAAGACTAGCGGGGTGTCCTACAATGAGCAGTTCTTC. Amino acid sequence: CASSEFHKTSGVSYNEQFF.

This clonotype was detected only a few times. The J gene is TRBJ2-7, the V gene TRBV15; possibly TRBD1 or TRBD2 for D (5 bases each). The CDR3 runs to 16 residues. Germline CDR1 is LNHNV and CDR2 is YYDKDF (reference sequence). Trimming cost V 1 base and J 5 bases, with 18 bases left between them. The CDR3 loop is CATSRVGLRGPNEQYV. The DNA for the CDR3 is TGTGCCACCAGCAGAGTGGGCCTGAGGGGCCCCAACGAGCAGTACGTC.

The sample holds a few counts of this clonotype. The V gene is TRBV29-1, the J gene TRBJ2-7; possible D gene TRBD1, 6 bases. Trimming pared 6 bases from V and 3 bases from J, leaving 21 bases between. The CDR3 spans 15 residues. The germline V gene encodes CDR1 SQVTM and CDR2 ANQGSEA. The CDR3 DNA follows: TGCAGCGTCCGGACAGCGCACCACAAGAGCTACGAGCAGTACTTC. It specifies CSVRTAHHKSYEQYF.

The rearrangement joins TRBV4-3 to TRBJ1-6; no clear D. The CDR3 runs to 18 residues. Trimming took off 0 bases at V and 2 bases at J, with 14 bases between the two ends. Germline V gives CDR1 LGHNA, CDR2 YSLEER. CDR3 amino acids: CASSQDTGPAPYNSPLHF. The CDR3 DNA reads as TGCGCCAGCAGCCAAGATACGGGCCCGGCCCCCTATAATTCACCCCTCCACTTT.

This clonotype was seen a handful of times. The rearrangement links TRBV27 to TRBJ2-3, with D perhaps matching TRBD2 (5 bases). Trimming pared 2 bases from V and 1 base from J, leaving 10 bases between. Germline V lookup: CDR1 MNHEY, CDR2 SMNVEV (reference sequence). This CDR3 region has 15 residues. The CDR3 is CASSLGGPGTDTQYF. CDR3 DNA: TGTGCCAGCAGTTTAGGCGGGCCGGGCACAGATACGCAGTATTTT.

The CDR3 sequence is CASSLGRGLEPYEQYF. The CDR3 DNA reads as TGTGCCAGCAGCTTGGGAAGGGGGCTCGAACCCTACGAGCAGTACTTC. V is TRBV5-6 and J is TRBJ2-7, with 7 bases identical to TRBD1. After removal of 0 bases from V and 2 bases from J, the junction contained 8 bases not matched to a gene. Germline values: CDR1 SGHDT, CDR2 YYEEEE. This CDR3 spans 16 amino acids.

The DNA of the CDR3 is TGTGCCAGCAGCCCCGGAGGTTTACTCAATCAGCCCCAGCATTTT. This sequence encodes CASSPGGLLNQPQHF. The V gene is TRBV7-2, the J gene TRBJ1-5, with D unclear. The CDR3 spans 15 residues. V lost 5 bases and J 3 bases, leaving 14 bases between the germline ends. Germline lookup yields CDR1 SGHTA and CDR2 FQGNSA.

This chain uses TRBV6-5 with TRBJ2-6, with 9 bases aligning to TRBD2. With V trimmed by 2 bases and J by 6 bases, 8 bases remained unmatched. CDR1 and CDR2 (germline): MNHEY, SVGAGI. The CDR3 covers 17 residues. CDR3 loop: CASSYGGGALEANVLTF. The CDR3 coding sequence is TGTGCCAGCAGTTACGGCGGGGGGGCCCTTGAGGCCAACGTCCTGACTTTC.

This clonotype showed up many times. V gene TRBV12-3 or TRBV12-4 combines with J gene TRBJ2-7; D may correspond to TRBD1 or TRBD2 (6 bases each). The V end lost 5 bases, the J end lost 8 bases, and 19 bases lay between the germline ends. The CDR3 is 14 amino acids. This chain's CDR3 is CASSLLGGEPQQYF. Here the CDR3 DNA reads TGTGCCAGCAGTCTTCTCGGGGGCGAACCACAGCAGTACTTC.

The chain links TRBV11-2 to TRBJ1-3; D is possibly TRBD1 (5 bases). Germline loops: CDR1 SGHAT, CDR2 FQNNGV. Trimming removed 1 base from V and 3 bases from J, with 19 bases in between. The CDR3 spans 18 residues. The DNA of the CDR3 is TGTGCCAGCAGCTTAGGGATCGGGGGAAGTCTAGGTGGAAACACCATATATTTT. This translates into CASSLGIGGSLGGNTIYF.